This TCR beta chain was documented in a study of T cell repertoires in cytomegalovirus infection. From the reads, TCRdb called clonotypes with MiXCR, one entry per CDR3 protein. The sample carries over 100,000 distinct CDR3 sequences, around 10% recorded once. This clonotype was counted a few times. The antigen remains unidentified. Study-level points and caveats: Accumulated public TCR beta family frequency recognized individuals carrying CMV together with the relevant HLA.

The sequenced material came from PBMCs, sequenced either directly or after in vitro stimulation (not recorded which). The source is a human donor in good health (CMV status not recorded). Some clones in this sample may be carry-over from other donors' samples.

The CDR3 sequence: CASSLNSGSSYEQYF. CDR3 DNA sequence: TGTGCCAGCAGTCTAAATAGCGGGAGCTCCTACGAGCAGTACTTC. V is TRBV27 and J is TRBJ2-7; 9 positions agree with TRBD2. The germline V gene has CDR1 MNHEY and CDR2 SMNVEV (reference sequence). Losses at the gene ends were 5 bases for V and 0 bases for J; bases not matched to a gene: 5. CDR3 length equals 15 residues.